This T cell receptor (beta chain) emerged from a study of a mutant IDH1 vaccine in newly diagnosed glioma. The wider study: Mean patient age was about 40 years; around 60% were male and 37.5% female. Before enrollment, patients got radiotherapy alone, temozolomide alone, or mostly the combination. Points from the study as a whole: It seemed that pseudoprogression was not linked to changes in the top peripheral T cell clonotypes.

This sample's time point: week 5, during vaccination. Every single dose of the vaccine, 300 ug of mutant IDH1 20-mer peptide, came with topical imiquimod. CDR3 length: 15 residues. CDR1 is SGHTS, CDR2 YDEGEE, per germline. V dropped 4 bases and J dropped 0 bases, with 8 bases sitting between them. Assay: immunoSEQ multiplex PCR; the TCRdb copy retains only in-frame clones and omits some. Among about 38,000 clones listed, around 82% were seen once. With regard to this clone: Antigen specificity is unknown.

The gene calls are TRBV5-8 and TRBJ1-6; D uncertain. The sequence derives from a man aged 35-49 years with glioma. The sequencing used PBMCs, collected from a glioma patient whose treatment included an IDH1 peptide vaccine. CDR3 region: CASSRESSYNSPLHF. The CDR3 DNA follows: TGTGCCAGCAGCCGGGAGAGCTCCTATAATTCACCCCTCCACTTT.